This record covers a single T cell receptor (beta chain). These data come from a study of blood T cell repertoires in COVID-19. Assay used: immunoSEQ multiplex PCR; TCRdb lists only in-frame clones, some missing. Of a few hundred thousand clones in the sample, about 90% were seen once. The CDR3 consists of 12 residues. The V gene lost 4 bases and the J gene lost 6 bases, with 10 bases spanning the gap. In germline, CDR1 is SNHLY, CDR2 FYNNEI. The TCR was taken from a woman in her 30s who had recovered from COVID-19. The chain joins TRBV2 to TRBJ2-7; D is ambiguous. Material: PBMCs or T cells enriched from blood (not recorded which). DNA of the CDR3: TGTGCCAGCAGTGTAACGCTAGGCGAGCAGTACTTC. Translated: CASSVTLGEQYF.